This entry lists 15 T cell receptor beta chains sequenced from one sample in a study of regulatory T cells in long-lasting Graves disease. Both iRepertoire HTBI primers and Arm-PCR of CDR3 regions were used to build the TCR beta libraries. MiXCR, run by TCRdb on the multiplex PCR reads, gives a single entry per CDR3 protein. The sample has 250,000 to 300,000 distinct CDR3 sequences; around a sixth are singletons. Time point defined: newly diagnosed GD, antithyroid drugs for less than 3 months. The authors made the TCR library using RNA they extracted from PBMCs. These sequences were also reported in another study, on T cells in Graves' hyperthyroidism and ophthalmopathy.

This sample comprised peripheral blood mononuclear cells (PBMCs), obtained at new diagnosis, from a patient treated with antithyroid drugs. The receptors here all came from a woman in her 30s with Graves disease.

There are many counts of this clonotype. The chain is built from TRBV11-2 and TRBJ2-5; possible D gene TRBD1, 5 bases. V was cut by 1 base and J by 5 bases, with 11 bases left in between. The length of the CDR3 is 14 residues. Germline lookup yields CDR1 SGHAT and CDR2 FQNNGV. The CDR3 DNA reads TGTGCCAGCAGCTTAGCAGGGATGCTGGAGACCCAGTACTTC. Protein product: CASSLAGMLETQYF.

This clonotype was detected ten times or more. The germline gene is not matched at one end of the junction; a read error may be the cause. This chain links TRBV7-9 with TRBJ1-1; D not certain. Germline-derived CDR1 and CDR2 are SEHNR and FQNEAQ (reference sequence). This CDR3 has 15 amino acids. The CDR3 region is CASSPEVGMNTEAFF. The CDR3, as DNA: TGCGCCAGCAGCCCAGAAGTTGGTATGAACACTGAAGCTTTCTTT.

This clonotype has at least ten counts. The chain has TRBV2 and TRBJ1-4; D not certain. The germline V and J ends were trimmed by 4 bases and 2 bases, with 8 bases remaining between them. The CDR3 spans 14 residues. Per germline, CDR1 SNHLY and CDR2 FYNNEI. The CDR3 reads CASSGASTNEKLFF. The CDR3, as DNA: TGTGCCAGCAGTGGGGCATCCACTAATGAAAAACTGTTTTTT.

This clonotype has at least ten counts. The chain carries TRBV28 and TRBJ1-2; TRBD1 matches at 8 bases. CDR1 and CDR2 (germline): MDHEN, SYDVKM. The CDR3 is 23 amino acids. Germline trimming cut 6 bases from V and 0 bases from J; bases unmatched to any gene: 30. The CDR3 coding sequence is TGTGCCAGCAGCCTAAGGGGCCGGGGACAGGAGAGCCTAGGGAAGAAGCCTAACTATGGCTACACCTTC. Translated: CASSLRGRGQESLGKKPNYGYTF.

The V call is TRBV7-9, the J call TRBJ1-1; D is undetermined. CDR1 and CDR2 (germline): SEHNR, FQNEAQ (reference sequence). The CDR3 spans 14 residues. V was pared by 8 bases and J by 2 bases, with 15 bases between. CDR3 amino acids: CASSFQATNTEAFF. The DNA of the CDR3 is TGTGCCAGCTCCTTTCAGGCGACCAACACTGAAGCTTTCTTT.

This clonotype was seen many times. The chain employs TRBV14 and TRBJ1-1; no clear D. CDR1 is SGHDN, CDR2 FVKESK, per germline. CDR3 length: 13 residues. Trimming pared 0 bases from V and 5 bases from J, leaving 7 bases between. This CDR3 reads CASSQDRLTEAFF. CDR3 DNA: TGTGCCAGCAGCCAAGACAGGTTGACTGAAGCTTTCTTT.

In its sample, this clonotype was seen many times. The V call is TRBV6-5, the J call TRBJ1-5; D gene ambiguous. CDR3 length: 14 residues. Germline CDR1 MNHEY, CDR2 SVGAGI. Trimming left V 0 bases short and J 5 bases short, with 8 bases between. As DNA, the CDR3 is TGTGCCAGCAGTTACTCGTCAGTCCATCAGCCCCAGCATTTT. It is translated as CASSYSSVHQPQHF.

This clonotype was recorded at least ten times. This rearrangement joins TRBV20-1 to TRBJ2-7; D is uncertain. The CDR3 is 14 amino acids. Deletions cut 6 bases from V and 0 bases from J, with 15 bases between. In germline, CDR1 is DFQATT, CDR2 SNEGSKA (reference sequence). In DNA form, the CDR3 reads TGCAGTGCCATAGACACCCTGAGCTCCTACGAGCAGTACTTC. It yields the protein CSAIDTLSSYEQYF.

The chain uses TRBV3-1 and TRBJ1-5, with D perhaps matching TRBD1 (6 bases). This CDR3 is built from 16 residues. V gave up 1 base and J gave up 2 bases, with 12 bases separating them. Germline V gene lookup returns CDR1 LGHDT and CDR2 YNNKEL (reference sequence). The CDR3 coding sequence is TGTGCCAGCAGCCAAGGTTTAAGGGGGGGCAATCAGCCCCAGCATTTT. Translated, it gives CASSQGLRGGNQPQHF. The variable domain in full, completed from reference TRBV3-1 and TRBJ1-5, reads DTAVSQTPKYLVTQMGNDKSIKCEQNLGHDTMYWYKQDSKKFLKIMFSYNNKELIINETVPNRFSPKSPDKAHLNLHINSLELGDSAVYFCASSQGLRGGNQPQHFGDGTRLSIL.

The chain combines TRBV6-1 with TRBJ2-7; the D gene is possibly TRBD1 (6 bases). CDR3 size: 14 residues. CDR1 and CDR2 (germline): MNHNS, SASEGT. V was cut by 5 bases and J by 6 bases, with 17 bases left in between. CDR3 in amino acids: CASSHVQGMGEQYF. The CDR3, as DNA: TGTGCCAGCAGTCATGTCCAGGGGATGGGCGAGCAGTACTTC.

The CDR3 sequence: CSARGTSGGRSDTQYF. Written as DNA, the CDR3 is TGCAGTGCTAGAGGGACAAGCGGGGGGAGGAGCGATACGCAGTATTTT. The chain joins TRBV20-1 to TRBJ2-3; TRBD2 matches at 9 bases. The junction had 11 bases not matched to a gene; V was cut back by 1 base and J by 6 bases. Per germline, CDR1 DFQATT and CDR2 SNEGSKA (reference sequence). This CDR3 is built from 16 residues.

This clonotype occurred many times. This chain uses TRBV6-5 with TRBJ1-5; the match to TRBD1 covers 9 bases. The germline gives CDR1 MNHEY, CDR2 SVGAGI. V gave up 2 bases and J gave up 5 bases; unmatched junction bases: 4. The CDR3 sequence is 15 residues long. The CDR3 protein is CASSYNRGRDQPQHF. The DNA for the CDR3 is TGTGCCAGCAGTTACAACAGGGGGCGCGATCAGCCCCAGCATTTT.

This clonotype was seen a handful of times. A much larger clone lies a single base off, so this may be a read error. The CDR3, as DNA: TGTGCCAGCAGTTACGGGACAGGGGGCTCTGAAGCTTTCTTT. Translating it yields CASSYGTGGSEAFF. This sequence joins TRBV6-5 and TRBJ1-1, with 12 bases lining up with TRBD1. The V segment lost 2 bases and the J segment 6 bases; nucleotides outside the gene matches: 1. Germline V gene sequence: CDR1 MNHEY, CDR2 SVGAGI. This CDR3 is built from 14 residues.

This clonotype was counted only a few times. The chain uses TRBV5-4 and TRBJ2-3, with 7 bases that match TRBD2. The junction had 2 bases not matched to a gene; V was cut back by 0 bases and J by 1 base. The CDR3 is 15 residues long. The germline V gene has CDR1 SGHNT and CDR2 YYREEE (reference sequence). The CDR3 DNA follows: TGTGCCAGCAGCTTGGCCACTAGCGGCACAGATACGCAGTATTTT. Its protein is CASSLATSGTDTQYF.

Ten or more counts support this clonotype. The chain recombines TRBV20-1 with TRBJ1-1, with a tentative D call TRBD1 (5 bases). The germline V gene has CDR1 DFQATT and CDR2 SNEGSKA (reference sequence). The length of the CDR3 is 12 residues. V lost 5 bases and J lost 6, with 13 bases in between. The CDR3 here is CSASAGGAEAFF. CDR3 coding DNA: TGCAGTGCTTCCGCCGGGGGGGCTGAAGCTTTCTTT.